One T cell receptor (beta chain) is described in this entry. The antigen remains unidentified. This record comes from a study of graft-versus-host responses after intestinal transplantation. Study-wide background: Multivisceral, liver-intestinal, or isolated intestinal grafts went to recipients. Anti-thymocyte globulin induction preceded 2 to 4 years of tacrolimus and steroid maintenance in all recipients. Study results and caveats: Elevated graft-versus-host to host-versus-graft clonal ratios in allografts were recorded for patients with graft-donor T cell macrochimerism. GvH clones detected in recipient marrow included some appearing first in ileum or blood.

Germline CDR1 MGHRA, CDR2 YSYEKL. This CDR3 spans 14 amino acids. Trimming took 4 bases from V and 5 from J; bases not matched to a gene: 4. Using immunoSEQ multiplex PCR, the repertoire was profiled, and TCRdb retains in-frame clones only, with some absent. The data contain 74,000 or so clones, 80% to 95% of them seen just once; the ten biggest clones take up roughly 0.7%. The J gene is TRBJ2-1, the V gene TRBV4-1, with 8 bases matching TRBD2. The sequence derives from a human patient who received an intestinal transplant, so some T cells may come from the graft donor. The sample here was PBMCs, taken 98 days after intestinal transplantation. The CDR3 region is CASSPTGGDNEQFF. The CDR3 coding sequence is TGCGCCAGCAGCCCGACGGGGGGGGACAATGAGCAGTTCTTC.